A single T cell receptor beta chain is shown here with its context. Its cognate antigen has yet to be identified. Nothing much larger sits one base from this clone, and base qualities are not available. V was cut back by 3 bases and J by 1 base, leaving a gap of 7 bases between them. Reading the germline V gene (reference sequence) gives CDR1 LNHDA and CDR2 SQIVND. The CDR3, cysteine through phenylalanine, is 13 amino acids long. The retained sequence is limited to the CDR3, 39 bases, with the frame set at the first base. This entry comes from a study of blood T cell repertoires in COVID-19 (dated by TCRdb to 2020 to 2021). About the full investigation: The collaborator samples originated in the United States, Italy and Spain and spanned the acute and convalescent phases of COVID-19. Where available, HLA class I and class II types were obtained from metadata supplied by the sample provider rather than from assay-based typing. The samples were drawn from the first 160 participants of the ongoing ImmuneRACE study and from some 1,300 subjects provided by 6 global collaborators. The dataset comprised deeply sampled blood TCRbeta repertoires from subjects exposed to, actively infected with, or recovered from COVID-19. The prospective study material was composed of cDNA or gDNA derived from T cells, B-cell-depleted T cells, or PBMCs. A freely available public database, intended as a resource for researchers studying the immune response to SARS-CoV-2, is where the repertoires were released. Sample metadata almost always included a de-identified subject ID, COVID-19 status, age in years and sex.

General findings and caveats noted by the study authors: Clinical and demographic metadata were provided uncurated, with the amount varying by source and participant.

The collaborating institutions used their own protocols to collect whole blood in K2EDTA tubes. For TCRbeta analysis, collaborators shipped samples as frozen whole blood, isolated PBMCs, or DNA extracted from either of those sample types. TCRbeta CDR3 regions were amplified from genomic DNA by means of the immunoSEQ Assay, a bias-controlled multiplex PCR. In the paper's pipeline: The number of nucleated cells in each sample was estimated from the amplification of reference gene primers within the assay. To quantify the absolute abundance of each unique TCRbeta CDR3 rearrangement, sequence reads were collapsed and filtered. For each sample, productive Simpson clonality was calculated by taking the square root of Simpson's diversity index across productive rearrangements. The immuneACCESS repertoire file appears here via TCRdb, limited to in-frame rearrangements. These files lack a portion of the clones; in checked studies, under half of the deficit traces to unresolved V genes, and the cause of the others is not known. Clone size and V and J calls were adopted from that table, with D and trimming inferred from the DNA. This sample holds approximately 210,000 clones; 86% were observed only once. Around 0.76% of the sample lies in the top ten.

Sequences were obtained from peripheral blood. The chain is encoded by TRBV19 joined to TRBJ2-7; the D gene identity is not certain. This receptor was obtained from a woman between 65 and 79 years old with acute or convalescent COVID-19. This receptor has the CDR3 CASSISLSYEQYF. The DNA reads TGTGCCAGTAGTATTAGTCTTTCCTACGAGCAGTACTTC.